This entry is about one T cell receptor (beta chain). Profiled with immunoSEQ multiplex PCR; TCRdb holds only in-frame clones, not every one. Among some 33,000 clones listed, around 89% were seen once. This specimen comes from a study of PD-1 and CTLA-4 blockade in melanoma. The CDR3 contains 15 residues. CDR1 and CDR2 (germline): MGHRA, YSYEKL. V was shortened by 0 bases and J by 3 bases, with 12 bases between the two germline ends. The TCR sequence derives from a human donor with melanoma. The chain uses TRBV4-1 and TRBJ2-7; D might be TRBD1 (5 bases). Sample: CD8+ T cells from peripheral blood, taken from a patient given anti-PD-1 treatment. Here the CDR3 reads CASSQEVAGLYEQYF. The CDR3 DNA follows: TGCGCCAGCAGCCAAGAGGTAGCAGGGCTCTACGAGCAGTACTTC.